Below, 28 T cell receptor beta chains from the same sample are listed, as sequenced in a study of cytomegalovirus exposure and HLA in healthy donors. Primers: 60 Vbeta forward and 13 Jbeta reverse. Produced via immunoSEQ multiplex PCR; TCRdb's table is partial and in-frame only. The data show 150,000 to 200,000 clones, 75% to 85% seen once. The sequenced material came from PBMCs. The receptors originated from a girl under 18 in good health and CMV-seropositive.

V is TRBV9 and J is TRBJ2-1, with D tentatively TRBD1 (6 bases). V lost 3 bases, J lost 7 bases, and 14 bases lay in between. The germline V gene encodes CDR1 SGDLS and CDR2 YYNGEE. The CDR3 runs to 14 residues. CDR3 amino acids: CASSAGQTWNEQFF. Written as DNA, the CDR3 is TGTGCCAGCAGCGCAGGACAGACCTGGAATGAGCAGTTCTTC.

The J gene is TRBJ2-1, the V gene TRBV10-3; 8 nucleotides line up with TRBD2. This CDR3 contains 15 residues. J lost 4 bases, V lost 10 bases, and 12 bases had no gene match. CDR1 and CDR2 from the germline V gene are ENHRY and SYGVKD. CDR3 sequence reads: CATLNLAGGYNEQFF. Here the CDR3 DNA reads TGTGCCACTCTCAATCTGGCGGGGGGATACAATGAGCAGTTCTTC.

CDR3 sequence reads: CASIGLGNRGRRLSDTQYF. DNA for the CDR3: TGTGCCAGCATCGGATTAGGGAACAGGGGAAGGAGGTTATCGGATACGCAGTATTTT. The chain has TRBV13 and TRBJ2-3, with 7 bases lining up with TRBD1. Per germline, CDR1 PRHDT and CDR2 FYEKMQ (reference sequence). The V gene end was trimmed by 7 bases and the J gene end by 6 bases; junction bases not matched to a gene: 25. The CDR3 totals 19 residues.

The rearrangement links TRBV30 to TRBJ2-2; 7 nucleotides agree with TRBD2. Trimming cost V 3 bases and J 4 bases; bases outside gene matches: 11. The germline gives CDR1 GTSNPN, CDR2 SVGIG (reference sequence). CDR3 length equals 16 residues. The CDR3 region has the DNA TGTGCCTGGAGGCCTACTAGCGCGGGTCTCACCGGGGAGCTGTTTTTT. Translated, it gives CAWRPTSAGLTGELFF.

The rearrangement joins TRBV7-6 to TRBJ2-1; the match to TRBD1 covers 10 bases. CDR3 length equals 16 residues. Trimming removed 4 bases from V and 8 bases from J; junction bases left unmatched: 11. Germline CDR1 and CDR2: SGHVS and FNYEAQ. CDR3 sequence: CASSSPGQGSGHEQFF. The CDR3 DNA reads as TGTGCCAGCAGCTCCCCGGGACAGGGGTCTGGACATGAGCAGTTCTTC.

The chain joins TRBV19 to TRBJ1-5; tentatively, D is TRBD1 (6 bases). V lost 7 bases to trimming and J lost 2 bases, with 9 bases between them. CDR1 is LNHDA, CDR2 SQIVND, per germline (reference sequence). The CDR3 loop spans 13 amino acids. CDR3 nucleotide sequence: TGTGCCAGTACAGGGGCTGGCAATCAGCCCCAGCATTTT. Encoded protein: CASTGAGNQPQHF.

This chain connects TRBV12-5 to TRBJ2-1, with TRBD2 matching over 10 bases. The CDR3 extends over 18 amino acids. The germline gives CDR1 LGHNT, CDR2 FRNRAP. The V gene end was trimmed by 1 base and the J gene end by 6 bases; junction bases not matched to a gene: 12. CDR3: CASGLAIISGGPVNEQFF. Here the CDR3 DNA reads TGTGCTAGTGGTTTGGCCATAATTAGCGGGGGGCCCGTCAATGAGCAGTTCTTC.

The V call is TRBV9, the J call TRBJ2-1, with D possibly TRBD1 on 5 matching bases. Per the germline V gene, CDR1 is SGDLS and CDR2 is YYNGEE. The CDR3 is 14 residues long. Trimming shortened V by 0 bases and J by 6 bases, and 10 bases separated the two germline ends. The CDR3 nucleotides read TGTGCCAGCAGCGTAGCCACAGGTTCCAATGAGCAGTTCTTC. It specifies CASSVATGSNEQFF.

This clone was picked up one time. This chain joins TRBV29-1 and TRBJ2-3; D is unresolved. The ends were cut back, 7 bases at V and 3 bases at J, with 8 bases in the middle. In germline, CDR1 is SQVTM, CDR2 ANQGSEA. The CDR3 totals 11 residues. CDR3 protein: CSGSSTDTQYF. The CDR3 nucleotides are TGCAGCGGTTCCTCGACAGATACGCAGTATTTT.

The gene calls are TRBV6-5 and TRBJ1-2; D gene ambiguous. The CDR3 spans 12 residues. From germline, CDR1 is MNHEY and CDR2 SVGAGI. Trimming removed 4 bases from V and 8 bases from J, with 11 bases in between. The CDR3 DNA is TGTGCCAGCAGTTCGGACTCGAGGGGCTACACCTTC. This gives the protein CASSSDSRGYTF.

This chain connects TRBV15 to TRBJ1-5, with D possibly matching TRBD1 (6 bases). The CDR3 sequence is 14 residues long. Germline CDR1 is LNHNV and CDR2 is YYDKDF (reference sequence). Trimming stripped 4 bases from V and 2 bases from J, with 9 bases between. In nucleotides, the CDR3 is TGTGCCACCAGCACGGGGGGCGGCAATCAGCCCCAGCATTTT. Translated: CATSTGGGNQPQHF. Combining the CDR3 with reference TRBV15 and TRBJ1-5 gives the whole variable domain DAMVIQNPRYQVTQFGKPVTLSCSQTLNHNVMYWYQQKSSQAPKLLFHYYDKDFNNEADTPDNFQSRRPNTSFCFLDIRSPGLGDTAMYLCATSTGGGNQPQHFGDGTRLSIL.

The chain recombines TRBV5-1 with TRBJ2-1; TRBD1 aligns across 8 bases. J was trimmed by 9 bases and V by 5 bases; bases with no gene match: 13. The CDR3 spans 15 residues. Germline lookup yields CDR1 SGHRS and CDR2 YFSETQ. In DNA form, the CDR3 reads TGCGCCAGCAGAACTAACCAGGGGGCGAGAAGTGAGCAGTTCTTC. It specifies CASRTNQGARSEQFF.

This chain joins TRBV10-3 and TRBJ2-4; a possible D gene is TRBD2 (5 bases). This CDR3 contains 13 residues. Germline CDR1 is ENHRY and CDR2 is SYGVKD. Trimming removed 4 bases from V and 9 bases from J, with 13 bases in between. This chain's CDR3 is CAISVDASGIQYF. The CDR3 coding sequence is TGTGCCATCAGTGTAGACGCGAGCGGCATTCAGTACTTC.

The chain uses TRBV11-2 and TRBJ2-1; D is undetermined. The V gene lost 2 bases and the J gene lost 4 bases, with 9 bases spanning the gap. CDR3 size: 14 residues. Germline-derived CDR1 and CDR2 are SGHAT and FQNNGV. CDR3 amino acids: CASSLSPNYNEQFF. The CDR3 nucleotides read TGTGCCAGCAGCTTATCCCCTAATTACAATGAGCAGTTCTTC.

This clone was picked up one time. This chain links TRBV7-2 with TRBJ1-3; D is unclear. The V gene's germline CDR1 is SGHTA and CDR2 FQGNSA. The length of the CDR3 is 14 residues. The ends were cut back, 4 bases at V and 4 bases at J, with 11 bases in the middle. The CDR3 DNA sequence: TGTGCCAGCAGCTCAGACACTAGCGGAAACACCATATATTTT. It encodes CASSSDTSGNTIYF.

This rearrangement joins TRBV6-1 to TRBJ2-7; 11 bases agree with TRBD1. Germline V gene data show CDR1 as MNHNS and CDR2 as SASEGT. The CDR3 loop spans 15 amino acids. V trimming: 5 bases; J trimming: 1 base; junction bases outside the gene matches: 4. CDR3 bases: TGTGCCAGCAGTCCCGGGACAGGGGGTTCCTACGAGCAGTACTTC. Its translation is CASSPGTGGSYEQYF.

The chain has TRBV9 and TRBJ2-7; 8 bases match TRBD2. In germline, CDR1 is SGDLS, CDR2 YYNGEE. CDR3 length: 15 amino acids. Germline trimming cut 2 bases from V and 0 bases from J; bases unmatched to any gene: 4. The CDR3 sequence is CASSVMSGGSYEQYF. CDR3 DNA: TGTGCCAGCAGCGTGATGAGCGGGGGCTCCTACGAGCAGTACTTC.

This chain uses TRBV7-2 with TRBJ2-1; TRBD2 might be the D (6 bases). This CDR3 region has 15 residues. CDR1 SGHTA and CDR2 FQGNSA come from the germline V gene. The V and J ends lost 4 bases and 1 base respectively, with 11 bases between them. CDR3 DNA: TGTGCCAGCAGCTACGGGACTCAATCCTACAATGAGCAGTTCTTC. Its translation is CASSYGTQSYNEQFF.

The J gene is TRBJ2-1, the V gene TRBV11-2, with TRBD2 identical over 8 bases. CDR3 size: 17 residues. J lost 8 bases, V lost 1 base, and 13 bases had no gene match. The germline V gene has CDR1 SGHAT and CDR2 FQNNGV. This chain's CDR3 is CASSLAPLTGGPDEQFF. The CDR3 DNA reads TGTGCCAGCAGCTTAGCTCCCTTAACGGGGGGGCCGGATGAGCAGTTCTTC.

The V call is TRBV2, the J call TRBJ1-3, with D maybe TRBD1 (6 bases). V was trimmed by 2 bases and J by 0 bases, leaving 14 bases between them. This CDR3 contains 17 residues. The germline V gene encodes CDR1 SNHLY and CDR2 FYNNEI. The CDR3 sequence is CASSETGLLLSGNTIYF. CDR3 DNA: TGTGCCAGCAGTGAAACAGGGCTACTCCTCTCTGGAAACACCATATATTTT.

The V gene is TRBV7-2, the J gene TRBJ2-7; 8 nucleotides line up with TRBD1. Germline V gives CDR1 SGHTA, CDR2 FQGNSA. This CDR3 has 14 residues. Germline trimming cut 3 bases from V and 5 bases from J; bases unmatched to any gene: 6. In nucleotides, the CDR3 is TGTGCCAGCAGCTTTGGACAGGGAGGCAACGAGCAGTACTTC. Its protein product is CASSFGQGGNEQYF.

The CDR3 DNA reads TGCAGCGTTATAGACAGTGAAAGGCCGTACGAGCAGTACTTC. Translated: CSVIDSERPYEQYF. The V call is TRBV29-1, the J call TRBJ2-7, with D tentatively TRBD1 (5 bases). Trimming left V 5 bases short and J 4 bases short, with 18 bases between. Looked up from germline, CDR1 is SQVTM and CDR2 is ANQGSEA. The CDR3 length is 14 residues.

The chain joins TRBV14 to TRBJ2-1; weak D call: TRBD2 (6 bases). The CDR3 has 15 residues. The V end was cut by 0 bases, the J end by 5 bases, with 11 bases between. Germline V gives CDR1 SGHDN, CDR2 FVKESK. The CDR3 nucleotides read TGTGCCAGCAGCCAAGACCACGGGGGAAACAATGAGCAGTTCTTC. This sequence encodes CASSQDHGGNNEQFF.

The chain links TRBV19 to TRBJ2-6, with TRBD2 as a possible D gene (5 bases). V was shortened by 7 bases and J by 4 bases, with 17 bases between the two germline ends. The CDR3 has 16 amino acids. Germline values: CDR1 LNHDA, CDR2 SQIVND (reference sequence). The CDR3 protein is CASTKEGLGGANVLTF. In nucleotides, the CDR3 is TGTGCCAGTACCAAAGAGGGATTGGGGGGGGCCAACGTCCTGACTTTC.

J is TRBJ1-2 and V is TRBV5-1; D not certain. Trimming pared 1 base from V and 0 bases from J, leaving 13 bases between. The CDR3 runs 16 residues. In germline, CDR1 is SGHRS, CDR2 YFSETQ. This CDR3 reads CASSLFSGGANYGYTF. The CDR3 region has the DNA TGCGCCAGCAGCTTGTTTTCCGGTGGTGCTAACTATGGCTACACCTTC.

This chain connects TRBV4-3 to TRBJ1-1, with 7 bases that match TRBD1. Germline assignment: CDR1 LGHNA and CDR2 YSLEER. The CDR3 has 14 amino acids. Trimming removed 4 bases from V and 0 bases from J; junction bases left unmatched: 2. This chain's CDR3 is CASSLGTVNTEAFF. CDR3 coding DNA: TGCGCCAGCAGCCTAGGGACAGTGAACACTGAAGCTTTCTTT.

The chain joins TRBV13 to TRBJ2-1, with 7 bases lining up with TRBD1. Germline trimming cut 8 bases from V and 5 bases from J; bases unmatched to any gene: 6. The CDR3 length is 13 residues. The V gene's germline CDR1 is PRHDT and CDR2 FYEKMQ (reference sequence). DNA of the CDR3: TGTGCCAGCTCGGGGACAGTCGACAATGAGCAGTTCTTC. It is translated as CASSGTVDNEQFF.

The chain links TRBV18 to TRBJ2-5, with D tentatively TRBD2 (5 bases). There are 15 residues in the CDR3. CDR1 and CDR2 (germline): KGHSH, LQKENI. Trimming took off 4 bases at V and 2 bases at J, with 14 bases between the two ends. In nucleotides, the CDR3 is TGTGCCAGCTCACGGAATCGAGGGAAACAAGAGACCCAGTACTTC. Protein product: CASSRNRGKQETQYF.